This is a list of T cell receptor beta chains from one sample in a study. TCRdb re-analysed the multiplex PCR reads in MiXCR, keeping a single row per CDR3 protein. The data show over a thousand distinct CDR3 sequences, roughly a third seen once. Sequencing input: memory CD4+ T cells sorted from blood. Source of these receptors: a female donor with breast cancer. CDR3s leave out the opening cysteine and the closing phenylalanine or tryptophan. The order of the fields is V gene, clone size, J gene, CDR3 protein. A clone size is listed for some rows: how often the clone was seen (once, few, many), or a class if it is expanded.

v_gene: TRBV12-3/TRBV12-4; abundance: -; j_gene: TRBJ1-2; CDR3aa: ASSLDRAHYGYT
v_gene: TRBV12-3/TRBV12-4; abundance: -; j_gene: TRBJ1-2; CDR3aa: ASTLGQSYGYT
v_gene: TRBV12-3/TRBV12-4; abundance: large; j_gene: TRBJ1-2; CDR3aa: ASSLTITGGYT
v_gene: TRBV12-3/TRBV12-4; abundance: -; j_gene: TRBJ1-2; CDR3aa: ASSFGLGQGNYGYT
v_gene: TRBV12-3/TRBV12-4; abundance: few; j_gene: TRBJ1-2; CDR3aa: ASSWRDSGYT
v_gene: TRBV12-3/TRBV12-4; abundance: -; j_gene: TRBJ1-2; CDR3aa: ASTLMGQGRYGYT
v_gene: TRBV12-3/TRBV12-4; abundance: medium-sized; j_gene: TRBJ1-2; CDR3aa: ASSLFPGLYGYT
v_gene: TRBV12-3/TRBV12-4; abundance: large; j_gene: TRBJ1-2; CDR3aa: ASSLGRDYGYT
v_gene: TRBV12-3/TRBV12-4; abundance: large; j_gene: TRBJ1-2; CDR3aa: ASSLAGQGHGYT
v_gene: TRBV12-3/TRBV12-4; abundance: large; j_gene: TRBJ1-2; CDR3aa: ASSLRTFGYT
v_gene: TRBV12-3/TRBV12-4; abundance: few; j_gene: TRBJ1-2; CDR3aa: ASSPRTGEDGYGYT
v_gene: TRBV12-3/TRBV12-4; abundance: large; j_gene: TRBJ1-2; CDR3aa: ASSSAGARYGYT
v_gene: TRBV12-3/TRBV12-4; abundance: once; j_gene: TRBJ1-2; CDR3aa: ASIQGQGLGDGYT
v_gene: TRBV12-3/TRBV12-4; abundance: -; j_gene: TRBJ1-2; CDR3aa: ASSRSGTGYYGYT
v_gene: TRBV12-3/TRBV12-4; abundance: large; j_gene: TRBJ1-2; CDR3aa: ASSGINYGYT
v_gene: TRBV12-3/TRBV12-4; abundance: large; j_gene: TRBJ1-2; CDR3aa: ASSNRGDGYT
v_gene: TRBV12-3/TRBV12-4; abundance: -; j_gene: TRBJ1-2; CDR3aa: ASSLGRQGQGSGYT
v_gene: TRBV12-3/TRBV12-4; abundance: few; j_gene: TRBJ1-2; CDR3aa: ASSLRKRSLYGYT
v_gene: TRBV12-3/TRBV12-4; abundance: few; j_gene: TRBJ1-2; CDR3aa: ASSFRTPLGYT
v_gene: TRBV12-3/TRBV12-4; abundance: -; j_gene: TRBJ1-2; CDR3aa: ASSDRGYGYT
v_gene: TRBV12-3/TRBV12-4; abundance: -; j_gene: TRBJ1-2; CDR3aa: ASMDGTVDYGYT
v_gene: TRBV12-3/TRBV12-4; abundance: -; j_gene: TRBJ1-2; CDR3aa: ASSAGQGGGYT
v_gene: TRBV12-3/TRBV12-4; abundance: few; j_gene: TRBJ1-2; CDR3aa: ASSSSDRGGGYT
v_gene: TRBV12-3/TRBV12-4; abundance: medium-sized; j_gene: TRBJ1-2; CDR3aa: ASSPGADLRGYT
v_gene: TRBV12-3/TRBV12-4; abundance: -; j_gene: TRBJ1-2; CDR3aa: ASSLEGHRYGYT
v_gene: TRBV12-3/TRBV12-4; abundance: -; j_gene: TRBJ1-2; CDR3aa: ASSSRTGNRNGYT